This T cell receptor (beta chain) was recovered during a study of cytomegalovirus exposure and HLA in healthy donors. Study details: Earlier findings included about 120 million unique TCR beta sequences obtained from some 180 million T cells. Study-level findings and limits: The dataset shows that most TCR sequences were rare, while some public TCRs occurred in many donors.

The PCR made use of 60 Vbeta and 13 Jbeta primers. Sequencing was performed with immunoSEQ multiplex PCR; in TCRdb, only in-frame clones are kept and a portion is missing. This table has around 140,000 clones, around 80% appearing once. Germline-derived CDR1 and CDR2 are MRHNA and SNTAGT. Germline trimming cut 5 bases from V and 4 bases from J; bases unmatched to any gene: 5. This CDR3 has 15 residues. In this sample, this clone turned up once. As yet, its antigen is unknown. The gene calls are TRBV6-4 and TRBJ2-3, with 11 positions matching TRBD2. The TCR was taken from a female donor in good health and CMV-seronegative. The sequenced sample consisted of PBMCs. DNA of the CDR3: TGTGCCAGCAGTACTAGCGGGAGTTCGTCAGATACGCAGTATTTT. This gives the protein CASSTSGSSSDTQYF.